These 25 T cell receptor beta chains share one sample of origin, sequenced in a study of CD8+ T cells in alopecia areata (dated by TCRdb to the late 2010s). Library construction relied on the immunoSEQ multiplex PCR assay. For TCR sequencing, RNA was extracted from every sample and reverse transcribed into cDNA to serve as template. Here the immuneACCESS table is served through TCRdb, limited to in-frame sequences with V and J called. Missing clones are a known gap in these copies; in checked studies unresolved V genes cover under half, and the rest lacks a known reason. The sample table lists 95,000 to 120,000 clones, 55% to 75% of them with a count of one. The ten largest make up 20% of the sample. Sequencing used CD8+ T cells sorted from blood. The receptor set was obtained from a human donor in good health.

This clone was counted a single time. V is TRBV6-6 and J is TRBJ1-2, with 8 bases that match TRBD1. The length of the CDR3 is 14 residues. The V and J ends lost 2 bases and 6 bases, in that order; junction bases with no gene match: 5. Per germline, CDR1 MNHNY and CDR2 SVGAGI (reference sequence). CDR3 nucleotide sequence: TGTGCCAGCAGTTACCAGGACAGGGTAGATGGCTACACCTTC. Protein product: CASSYQDRVDGYTF.

Only a few counts were recorded for this clone. The chain carries TRBV25-1 and TRBJ2-5; 7 positions match TRBD2. CDR3 length: 12 amino acids. Per the germline V gene, CDR1 is MGHDK and CDR2 is SYGVNS. Trimming removed 5 bases from V and 5 bases from J; junction bases left unmatched: 2. The CDR3 loop is CASSNGRETQYF. The CDR3 nucleotides are TGTGCCAGCAGTAACGGGAGGGAGACCCAGTACTTC. The variable domain in full, completed from reference TRBV25-1 and TRBJ2-5, reads EADIYQTPRYLVIGTGKKITLECSQTMGHDKMYWYQQDPGMELHLIHYSYGVNSTEKGDLSSESTVSRIRTEHFPLTLESARPSHTSQYLCASSNGRETQYFGPGTRLLVL.

The rearrangement links TRBV2 to TRBJ2-1, with 10 bases matching TRBD1. This CDR3 has 16 amino acids. Germline-derived CDR1 and CDR2 are SNHLY and FYNNEI. The trim removed 6 bases at V and 0 bases at J, leaving 5 bases unmatched. The CDR3 loop reads CASRGQGSGSYNEQFF. The CDR3 DNA reads TGTGCCAGCAGGGGACAGGGGAGCGGCTCCTACAATGAGCAGTTCTTC.

This clone has just a few counts. This rearrangement joins TRBV5-1 to TRBJ1-5; a weak D match, TRBD1 (5 bases). Germline V gene data show CDR1 as SGHRS and CDR2 as YFSETQ. Trimming stripped 0 bases from V and 6 bases from J, with 7 bases between. CDR3 length equals 13 residues. The CDR3 sequence: CASSLVGGQPQHF. Written as DNA, the CDR3 is TGCGCCAGCAGCTTGGTTGGGGGTCAGCCCCAGCATTTT.

This clone showed up just a few times. The V gene is TRBV18, the J gene TRBJ2-1, with D unresolved. The germline V gene encodes CDR1 KGHSH and CDR2 LQKENI. The CDR3 runs to 16 residues. V dropped 0 bases and J dropped 0 bases, with 9 bases sitting between them. For the CDR3, the DNA is TGTGCCAGCTCACCACCGAGGCGGTACTCCTACAATGAGCAGTTCTTC. Residues: CASSPPRRYSYNEQFF.

The V call is TRBV11-2, the J call TRBJ2-7; D is unclear. V was trimmed by 3 bases and J by 0 bases, leaving 6 bases between them. The germline V gene encodes CDR1 SGHAT and CDR2 FQNNGV. This CDR3 is 13 amino acids long. The CDR3 loop reads CASSLSFSYEQYF. As DNA, the CDR3 is TGTGCCAGCAGCTTGAGCTTCTCCTACGAGCAGTACTTC.

The chain carries TRBV29-1 and TRBJ2-2; D gene ambiguous. This CDR3 has 12 residues. Germline loops: CDR1 SQVTM, CDR2 ANQGSEA. The CDR3 spells CSFADHTGELFF. CDR3 coding DNA: TGCAGTTTTGCAGACCACACCGGGGAGCTGTTTTTT.

The V gene is TRBV6-1, the J gene TRBJ2-5; a possible D gene is TRBD1 (6 bases). CDR3 size: 14 residues. The V and J ends lost 1 base and 7 bases respectively, with 13 bases between them. The germline gives CDR1 MNHNS, CDR2 SASEGT. The CDR3 loop reads CASSEVGKGVTQYF. The CDR3 DNA is TGTGCCAGCAGTGAAGTTGGCAAGGGGGTGACCCAGTACTTC.

This clone was observed at least ten times. This rearrangement joins TRBV7-3 to TRBJ1-5; D call uncertain. This CDR3 contains 13 residues. Trimming stripped 5 bases from V and 2 bases from J, with 7 bases between. In germline, CDR1 is SGHTA, CDR2 FQGTGA. In DNA form, the CDR3 reads TGTGCCAGCAGCCCCGACGGCAATCAGCCCCAGCATTTT. Protein sequence: CASSPDGNQPQHF.

The chain carries TRBV6-1 and TRBJ1-5, with TRBD1 matching 9 bases. Trimming removed 1 base from V and 3 bases from J; junction bases left unmatched: 1. The V gene's germline CDR1 is MNHNS and CDR2 SASEGT. The CDR3 has 15 residues. CDR3 sequence reads: CASSEGDRANQPQHF. CDR3 nucleotides: TGTGCCAGCAGTGAAGGGGACAGGGCCAATCAGCCCCAGCATTTT.

The CDR3 coding sequence is TGCGCCAGCAGTCAACGACGGCCAGGTTTTAGGGATGAAAAACTGTTTTTT. As protein: CASSQRRPGFRDEKLFF. V gene TRBV23-1 combines with J gene TRBJ1-4; no clear D. TRBV23-1 carries the ORF label, with uncertain function. CDR3 size: 17 residues. V was trimmed by 2 bases and J by 6 bases, leaving 19 bases between them.

This clone has just one count. This rearrangement joins TRBV6-5 to TRBJ2-4, with D maybe TRBD1 (6 bases). Between the trimmed V and J ends, which lost 5 bases and 1 base, there was a span of 12 bases. From germline, CDR1 is MNHEY and CDR2 SVGAGI. This CDR3 contains 15 residues. The DNA for the CDR3 is TGTGCCAGCAGTACAGGGCGGATGGCCAAAAACATTCAGTACTTC. Translating it yields CASSTGRMAKNIQYF.

The rearrangement joins TRBV29-1 to TRBJ2-3; the D is unclear. CDR3 length: 15 residues. The V end lost 4 bases, the J end lost 1 base, and 15 bases lay between the germline ends. Germline loops: CDR1 SQVTM, CDR2 ANQGSEA. This CDR3 is CSVGGSPDGTDTQYF. CDR3 coding DNA: TGCAGCGTTGGCGGTTCCCCGGACGGCACAGATACGCAGTATTTT.

DNA for the CDR3: TGTGCCAGCAGTATTGACAACGCAGCTTCTGAAGCTTTCTTT. This sequence encodes CASSIDNAASEAFF. V is TRBV6-1 and J is TRBJ1-1; no reliable D call. The germline V and J ends were trimmed by 5 bases and 6 bases, with 16 bases remaining between them. CDR3 length: 14 amino acids. Germline V gene lookup returns CDR1 MNHNS and CDR2 SASEGT.

The V call is TRBV9, the J call TRBJ2-1; D may correspond to TRBD1 or TRBD2 (7 bases each). V lost 4 bases to trimming and J lost 2 bases, with 13 bases between them. Germline values: CDR1 SGDLS, CDR2 YYNGEE. The CDR3 contains 15 residues. The CDR3 DNA follows: TGTGCCAGCAGCTCCCAGGGGGGGGCCTACAATGAGCAGTTCTTC. Residues: CASSSQGGAYNEQFF.

This clone counts as medium-sized. The gene calls are TRBV6-6 and TRBJ1-5; no definite D call. This CDR3 region has 14 residues. Germline CDR1 reads MNHNY; CDR2 reads SVGAGI (reference sequence). V lost 2 bases and J 3 bases, leaving 8 bases between the germline ends. The CDR3 DNA follows: TGTGCCAGCAGTTACAAGGACGTCAATCAGCCCCAGCATTTT. As protein: CASSYKDVNQPQHF.

The genes are TRBV4-3 and TRBJ1-2, with a possible D match to TRBD1 (6 bases). Trimming shortened V by 1 base and J by 0 bases, and 12 bases separated the two germline ends. There are 16 residues in the CDR3. Germline loops: CDR1 LGHNA, CDR2 YSLEER. The CDR3 region has the DNA TGCGCCAGCAGCCAAGCAATCGGACAGACTAACTATGGCTACACCTTC. Translation gives CASSQAIGQTNYGYTF.

The chain couples TRBV13 to TRBJ2-1; D might be TRBD1 (6 bases). Trimming took off 5 bases at V and 3 bases at J, with 17 bases between the two ends. This CDR3 comprises 16 residues. Germline V gene lookup returns CDR1 PRHDT and CDR2 FYEKMQ (reference sequence). This chain's CDR3 is CASSRSDSAYYNEQFF. CDR3 bases: TGTGCCAGCAGCCGATCGGACAGTGCGTACTACAATGAGCAGTTCTTC.

The chain recombines TRBV9 with TRBJ2-3, with a tentative D call TRBD2 (7 bases). V was clipped by 6 bases and J by 8 bases, with 13 bases between them. Germline loops: CDR1 SGDLS, CDR2 YYNGEE. The CDR3 sequence is 12 residues long. For the CDR3, the DNA is TGTGCCAGCACAGGGGAGGGAGGTACGCAGTATTTT. Translation gives CASTGEGGTQYF.

This clone was detected only a few times. The genes are TRBV13 and TRBJ2-5; D unclear. Germline CDR1 and CDR2: PRHDT and FYEKMQ (reference sequence). The CDR3 consists of 15 residues. The V gene lost 2 bases and the J gene lost 4 bases, with 14 bases spanning the gap. CDR3 nucleotide sequence: TGTGCCAGCAGCTTATCAGACTTAAGGGCAGAGACCCAGTACTTC. The encoded protein is CASSLSDLRAETQYF.

The gene calls are TRBV28 and TRBJ2-5; D is possibly TRBD1 (6 bases). The CDR3 is made up of 16 amino acids. Germline V lookup: CDR1 MDHEN, CDR2 SYDVKM. The V end lost 2 bases, the J end lost 3 bases, and 16 bases lay between the germline ends. This chain's CDR3 is CASSLPGTIPEETQYF. The CDR3 region has the DNA TGTGCCAGCAGTTTACCTGGGACAATCCCTGAAGAGACCCAGTACTTC.

The chain joins TRBV7-6 to TRBJ2-7; TRBD1 matches at 7 bases. The CDR3 is made up of 16 amino acids. Losses at the gene ends were 3 bases for V and 5 bases for J; bases not matched to a gene: 13. Looked up from germline, CDR1 is SGHVS and CDR2 is FNYEAQ. The CDR3 loop is CASSLGPQGSADEQYF. The CDR3 coding sequence is TGTGCCAGCAGCTTGGGGCCACAGGGGTCAGCGGACGAGCAGTACTTC.

V and J are TRBV2 and TRBJ2-7, with 10 bases matching TRBD2. Germline-derived CDR1 and CDR2 are SNHLY and FYNNEI. The V gene end was trimmed by 6 bases and the J gene end by 4 bases; junction bases not matched to a gene: 9. This CDR3 is built from 15 residues. CDR3 in DNA: TGTGCCAGCAGAGCTACTAGCGGGGATGTTTACGAGCAGTACTTC. Residues: CASRATSGDVYEQYF.

This clone was observed a handful of times. CDR3 residues: CASSSSLGTGNTEAFF. DNA for the CDR3: TGTGCCAGCAGCTCCTCGCTAGGGACAGGGAACACTGAAGCTTTCTTT. V gene TRBV7-6 combines with J gene TRBJ1-1; TRBD1 matches at 8 bases. In germline, CDR1 is SGHVS, CDR2 FNYEAQ. V gave up 4 bases and J gave up 1 base; unmatched junction bases: 8. The CDR3 spans 16 residues.

This clone was detected only a few times. The V gene is TRBV7-9, the J gene TRBJ2-5; D unclear. There are 14 residues in the CDR3. The ends were cut back, 1 base at V and 1 base at J, with 7 bases in the middle. The germline gives CDR1 SEHNR, CDR2 FQNEAQ (reference sequence). The CDR3 reads CASSLEQIQETQYF. Written as DNA, the CDR3 is TGTGCCAGCAGCTTAGAACAGATCCAAGAGACCCAGTACTTC.